Below, 11 T cell receptor beta chains from the same sample are listed, as sequenced in a study of T-cell memory formation after mild COVID-19. TCRdb used MiXCR to reprocess the 5' RACE reads, holding one entry per CDR3 protein. The sample has 500,000 to 550,000 distinct CDR3 sequences; 20% are singletons. Sample: PBMCs or a T cell subset sorted from them (not recorded which). Receptors were obtained from an adult woman who had mild COVID-19 (a few samples of this study predate the infection). Cell type and time point are not known.

This clonotype occurred many times. The chain recombines TRBV29-1 with TRBJ2-7; D possibly corresponds to TRBD2 (6 bases). This CDR3 region has 13 residues. Trimming removed 6 bases from V and 0 bases from J, with 12 bases in between. Germline V gene data show CDR1 as SQVTM and CDR2 as ANQGSEA. For the CDR3, the DNA is TGCAGCGTAAGGGACTTTGACTCCTACGAGCAGTACTTC. Translation: CSVRDFDSYEQYF.

The chain combines TRBV4-1 with TRBJ1-4, with 8 bases lining up with TRBD1. Per the germline V gene, CDR1 is MGHRA and CDR2 is YSYEKL. V was pared by 4 bases and J by 8 bases, with 12 bases of the junction left unmatched. The CDR3 has 16 residues. DNA of the CDR3: TGCGCCAGCAGCCGTCCCGGGGCAGGGGGCGTAGAAAAACTGTTTTTT. As protein: CASSRPGAGGVEKLFF.

At least ten counts were recorded for this clonotype. V usage is TRBV5-1 and J usage is TRBJ2-1; tentative D call: TRBD2 (6 bases). V lost 3 bases to trimming and J lost 0 bases, with 13 bases between them. Germline lookup yields CDR1 SGHRS and CDR2 YFSETQ. This CDR3 contains 16 residues. In DNA, the CDR3 is TGCGCCAGCAGCTCACCGGGACTCAGCTCCTACAATGAGCAGTTCTTC. It encodes CASSSPGLSSYNEQFF. Full variable domain (remainder filled in from reference TRBV5-1 and TRBJ2-1): KAGVTQTPRYLIKTRGQQVTLSCSPISGHRSVSWYQQTPGQGLQFLFEYFSETQRNKGNFPGRFSGRQFSNSRSEMNVSTLELGDSALYLCASSSPGLSSYNEQFFGPGTRLTVL.

In nucleotides, the CDR3 is TGTGCCAGCAGCGTACTTTTCGGCGGACAGGGGGCAGGGGAGACCCAGTACTTC. This encodes CASSVLFGGQGAGETQYF. The gene calls are TRBV21-1 and TRBJ2-5; TRBD1, the table's D call, was not compared with the DNA. TRBV21-1 has pseudogene status. The CDR3 has 18 amino acids.

This clonotype turned up a few times. This sequence joins TRBV5-1 and TRBJ2-7; D call uncertain. CDR1 is SGHRS, CDR2 YFSETQ, per germline. The ends were cut back, 0 bases at V and 2 bases at J, with 9 bases in the middle. This CDR3 is built from 14 residues. DNA for the CDR3: TGCGCCAGCAGCTTGGAGGACCAAACCTACGAGCAGTACTTC. This gives the protein CASSLEDQTYEQYF.

The chain combines TRBV6-5 with TRBJ1-1; a weak D match, TRBD1 (6 bases). Trimming took 6 bases from V and 4 from J, leaving 12 bases between them. The CDR3 totals 13 residues. The germline V gene encodes CDR1 MNHEY and CDR2 SVGAGI. CDR3 loop: CASRMQGSTEAFF. The CDR3 DNA follows: TGTGCCAGCAGAATGCAGGGGAGCACTGAAGCTTTCTTT.

The rearrangement links TRBV20-1 to TRBJ1-4; D gene uncertain. The CDR3 length is 15 residues. The V gene lost 0 bases and the J gene lost 3 bases, with 11 bases spanning the gap. Germline assignment: CDR1 DFQATT and CDR2 SNEGSKA (reference sequence). CDR3 nucleotide sequence: TGCAGTGCTAGAGATCCACTTGCCCCTAATGAAAAACTGTTTTTT. Residues: CSARDPLAPNEKLFF.

This chain links TRBV7-3 with TRBJ2-1; maybe TRBD2 (7 bases). The V and J ends lost 4 bases and 5 bases respectively, with 9 bases between them. This CDR3 comprises 13 residues. CDR1 SGHTA and CDR2 FQGTGA come from the germline V gene. In DNA, the CDR3 is TGTGCCAGCAGCTGGGGGGGCAACAATGAGCAGTTCTTC. Its translation is CASSWGGNNEQFF.

The chain is built from TRBV7-9 and TRBJ1-2, with 7 bases identical to TRBD1. This CDR3 has 16 amino acids. V lost 5 bases and J lost 4; bases outside the gene matches: 13. Germline V CDR1 and CDR2: SEHNR, FQNEAQ (reference sequence). CDR3 sequence (DNA): TGTGCCAGCAGCCCCCGAGCGGACAGGACCCTCTATGGCTACACCTTC. Protein product: CASSPRADRTLYGYTF.

This clonotype was seen only a few times. CDR3 sequence: CSASQGFTGTEAFF. CDR3 DNA sequence: TGCAGTGCGAGCCAGGGTTTCACAGGCACTGAAGCTTTCTTT. The chain is built from TRBV20-1 and TRBJ1-1; tentative D call: TRBD1 (5 bases). The CDR3 contains 14 residues. V lost 6 bases and J lost 4, with 18 bases in between. Germline loops: CDR1 DFQATT, CDR2 SNEGSKA (reference sequence).

J is TRBJ2-3 and V is TRBV6-5; 8 bases line up with TRBD2. Per the germline V gene, CDR1 is MNHEY and CDR2 is SVGAGI. The CDR3 covers 16 residues. The J segment lost 0 bases and the V segment lost 6 bases, leaving 8 bases of the junction unmatched. CDR3 DNA: TGTGCCAGCAGCCACGGGGGGGCCCGGAGCACAGATACGCAGTATTTT. Residues: CASSHGGARSTDTQYF.